This record looks at one T cell receptor (beta chain) sequence and its context. Its antigen is undetermined. This specimen belongs to a study of cytomegalovirus exposure and HLA in healthy donors. Study overall: An early release of data contained about 85 million unique TCRs, which came from HLA-typed donors. Study-wide findings and caveats: Researchers reported in a later analysis that a missense DCLRE1C variant was tied to TCR beta V- and J-gene trimming. Researchers reported from a later analysis that most CMV-associated TCR beta chains appeared HLA-restricted.

The PCR contained 60 Vbeta and 13 Jbeta primers. Clones were read by immunoSEQ multiplex PCR, and TCRdb kept only the in-frame ones, dropping some. The data show 100,000 to 150,000 clones, with 74% seen just once and approximately 10% held by the top ten. The CDR3 covers 15 residues. Looked up from germline, CDR1 is LNHDA and CDR2 is SQIVND (reference sequence). Trimming pared 5 bases from V and 5 bases from J, leaving 19 bases between. V usage is TRBV19 and J usage is TRBJ2-7, with TRBD1 as a possible D gene (5 bases). This clonotype originated in a woman between 50 and 59 years old in good health and CMV-seropositive. The sequenced material came from PBMCs. The DNA for the CDR3 is TGTGCCAGTAGTCCTTGGGTGGCCGAAGGGGACGAGCAGTACTTC. Translating it yields CASSPWVAEGDEQYF.